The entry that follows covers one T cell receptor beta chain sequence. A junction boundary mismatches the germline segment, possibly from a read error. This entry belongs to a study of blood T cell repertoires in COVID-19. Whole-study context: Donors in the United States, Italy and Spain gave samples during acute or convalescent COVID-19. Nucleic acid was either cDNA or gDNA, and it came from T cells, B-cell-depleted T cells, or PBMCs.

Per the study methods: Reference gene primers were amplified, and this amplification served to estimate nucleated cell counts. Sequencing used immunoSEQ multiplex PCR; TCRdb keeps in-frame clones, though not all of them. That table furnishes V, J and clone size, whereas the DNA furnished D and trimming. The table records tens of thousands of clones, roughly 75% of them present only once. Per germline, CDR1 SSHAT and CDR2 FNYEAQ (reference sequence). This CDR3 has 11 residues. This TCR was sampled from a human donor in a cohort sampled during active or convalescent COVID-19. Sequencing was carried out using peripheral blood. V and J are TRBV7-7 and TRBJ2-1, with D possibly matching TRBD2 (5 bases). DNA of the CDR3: TGTGCTAGCAGCTCGGGGAGTGAGCAGTTCTTC. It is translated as CASSSGSEQFF.